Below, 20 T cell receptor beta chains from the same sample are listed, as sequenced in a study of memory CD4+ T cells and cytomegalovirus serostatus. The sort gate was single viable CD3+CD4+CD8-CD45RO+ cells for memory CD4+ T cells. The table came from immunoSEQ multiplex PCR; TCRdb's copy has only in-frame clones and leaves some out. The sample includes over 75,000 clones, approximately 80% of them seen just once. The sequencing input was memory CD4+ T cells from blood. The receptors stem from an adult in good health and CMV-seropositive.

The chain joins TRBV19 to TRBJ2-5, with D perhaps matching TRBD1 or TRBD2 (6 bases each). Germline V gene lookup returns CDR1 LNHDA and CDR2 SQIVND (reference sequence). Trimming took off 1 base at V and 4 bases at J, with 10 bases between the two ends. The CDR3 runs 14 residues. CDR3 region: CASSIVGGGETQYF. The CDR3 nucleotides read TGTGCCAGTAGTATAGTAGGGGGAGGAGAGACCCAGTACTTC.

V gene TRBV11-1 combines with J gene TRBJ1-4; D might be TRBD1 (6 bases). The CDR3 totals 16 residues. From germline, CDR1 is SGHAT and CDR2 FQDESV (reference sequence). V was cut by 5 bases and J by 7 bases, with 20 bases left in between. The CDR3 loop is CASSHKGTCGSEKLFF. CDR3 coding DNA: TGTGCCAGCAGCCACAAAGGGACATGCGGGAGTGAAAAACTGTTTTTT.

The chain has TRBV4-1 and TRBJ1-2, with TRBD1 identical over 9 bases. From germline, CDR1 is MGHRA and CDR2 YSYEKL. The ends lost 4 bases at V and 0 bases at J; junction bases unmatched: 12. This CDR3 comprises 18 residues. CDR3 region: CASSRARTGVGTNYGYTF. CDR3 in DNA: TGCGCCAGCAGCCGTGCCCGGACAGGGGTGGGGACTAACTATGGCTACACCTTC.

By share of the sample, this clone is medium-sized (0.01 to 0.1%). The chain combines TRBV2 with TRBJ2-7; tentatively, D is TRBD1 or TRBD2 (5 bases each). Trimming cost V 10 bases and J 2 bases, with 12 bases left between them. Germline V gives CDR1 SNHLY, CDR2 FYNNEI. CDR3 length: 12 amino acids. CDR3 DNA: TGTGCCATCGGGACCCTTCCCTACGAGCAGTACTTC. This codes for CAIGTLPYEQYF.

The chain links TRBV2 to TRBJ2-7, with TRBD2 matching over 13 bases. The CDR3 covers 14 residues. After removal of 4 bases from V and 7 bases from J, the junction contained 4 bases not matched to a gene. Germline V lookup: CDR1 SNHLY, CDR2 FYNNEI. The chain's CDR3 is CASSGLAGGQEQYF. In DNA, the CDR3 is TGTGCCAGCAGTGGACTAGCGGGAGGTCAAGAGCAGTACTTC.

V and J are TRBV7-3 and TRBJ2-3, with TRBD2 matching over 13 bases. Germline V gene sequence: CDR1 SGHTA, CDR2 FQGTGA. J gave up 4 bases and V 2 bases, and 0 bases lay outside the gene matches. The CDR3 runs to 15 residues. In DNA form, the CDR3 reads TGTGCCAGCAGCTTAGGACTAGCGGGAGCAGATACGCAGTATTTT. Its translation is CASSLGLAGADTQYF.

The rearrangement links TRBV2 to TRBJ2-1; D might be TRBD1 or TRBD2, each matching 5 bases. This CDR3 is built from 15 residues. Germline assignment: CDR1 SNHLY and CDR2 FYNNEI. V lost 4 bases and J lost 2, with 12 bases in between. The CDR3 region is CASSAGTPTYNEQFF. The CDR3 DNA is TGTGCCAGCAGTGCCGGGACCCCGACCTACAATGAGCAGTTCTTC.

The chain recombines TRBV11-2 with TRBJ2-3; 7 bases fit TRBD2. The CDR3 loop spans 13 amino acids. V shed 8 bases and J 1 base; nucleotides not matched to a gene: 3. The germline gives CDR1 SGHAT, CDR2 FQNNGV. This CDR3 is CASSLAGTDTQYF. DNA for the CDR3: TGTGCCAGCTCGCTAGCGGGCACAGATACGCAGTATTTT.

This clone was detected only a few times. DNA for the CDR3: TGTGCCAGCAGTGTGACAGGCCTGAACACTGAAGCTTTCTTT. Amino acid sequence: CASSVTGLNTEAFF. The chain couples TRBV25-1 to TRBJ1-1; D might be TRBD1 (6 bases). Germline V CDR1 and CDR2: MGHDK, SYGVNS. The CDR3 extends over 14 amino acids. Between the trimmed V and J ends, which lost 4 bases and 0 bases, there was a span of 9 bases.

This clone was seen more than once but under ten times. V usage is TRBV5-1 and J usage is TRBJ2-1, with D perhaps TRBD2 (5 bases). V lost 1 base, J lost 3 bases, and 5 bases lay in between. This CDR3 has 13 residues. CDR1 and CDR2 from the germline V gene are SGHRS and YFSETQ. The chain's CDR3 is CASSLTSYNEQFF. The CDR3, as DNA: TGCGCCAGCAGCTTGACTAGCTACAATGAGCAGTTCTTC.

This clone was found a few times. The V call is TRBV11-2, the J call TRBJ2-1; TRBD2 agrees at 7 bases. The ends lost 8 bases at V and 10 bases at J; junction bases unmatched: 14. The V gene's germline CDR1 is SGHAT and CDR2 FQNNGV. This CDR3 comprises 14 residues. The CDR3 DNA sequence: TGTGCCAGCCGCCGGACTAGTTTCTTGCACGAGCAGTTCTTC. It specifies CASRRTSFLHEQFF. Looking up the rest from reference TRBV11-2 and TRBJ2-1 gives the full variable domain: EAGVAQSPRYKIIEKRQSVAFWCNPISGHATLYWYQQILGQGPKLLIQFQNNGVVDDSQLPKDRFSAERLKGVDSTLKIQPAKLEDSAVYLCASRRTSFLHEQFFGPGTRLTVL.

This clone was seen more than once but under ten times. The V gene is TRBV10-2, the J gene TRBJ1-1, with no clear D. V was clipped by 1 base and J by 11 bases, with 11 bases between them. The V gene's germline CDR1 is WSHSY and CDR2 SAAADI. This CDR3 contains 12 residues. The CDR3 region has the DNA TGCGCCAGCAGTGAGTGGGAAGGGAGGGCTTTCTTT. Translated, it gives CASSEWEGRAFF.

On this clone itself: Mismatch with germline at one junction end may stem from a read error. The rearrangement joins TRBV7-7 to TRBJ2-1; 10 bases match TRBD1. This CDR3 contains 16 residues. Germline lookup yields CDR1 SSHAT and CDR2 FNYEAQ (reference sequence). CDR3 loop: CASSKEGQGPYNEQFF. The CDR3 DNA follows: TGTGCTAGCAGCAAAGAGGGACAGGGGCCTTACAATGAGCAGTTCTTC.

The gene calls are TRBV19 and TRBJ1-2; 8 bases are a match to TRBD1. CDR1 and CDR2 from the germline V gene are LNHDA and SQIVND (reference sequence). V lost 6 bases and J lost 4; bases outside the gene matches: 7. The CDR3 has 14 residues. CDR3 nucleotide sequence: TGTGCCAGTAGCCCGACAGGGGCTATCTATGGCTACACCTTC. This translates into CASSPTGAIYGYTF. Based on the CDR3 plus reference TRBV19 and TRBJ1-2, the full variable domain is DGGITQSPKYLFRKEGQNVTLSCEQNLNHDAMYWYRQDPGQGLRLIYYSQIVNDFQKGDIAEGYSVSREKKESFPLTVTSAQKNPTAFYLCASSPTGAIYGYTFGSGTRLTVV.

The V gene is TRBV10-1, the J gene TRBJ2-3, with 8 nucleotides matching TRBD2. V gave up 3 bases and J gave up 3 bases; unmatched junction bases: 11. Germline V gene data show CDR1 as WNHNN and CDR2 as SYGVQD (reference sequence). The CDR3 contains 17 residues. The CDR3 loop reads CASSEVKAGAGTDTQYF. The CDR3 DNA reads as TGCGCCAGCAGTGAAGTAAAAGCGGGAGCGGGGACAGATACGCAGTATTTT.

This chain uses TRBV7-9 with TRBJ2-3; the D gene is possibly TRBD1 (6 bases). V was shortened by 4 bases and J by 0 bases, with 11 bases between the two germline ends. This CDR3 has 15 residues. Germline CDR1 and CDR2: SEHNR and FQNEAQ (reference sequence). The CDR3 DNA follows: TGTGCCAGCAGCTCGGACAGACAAAGCACAGATACGCAGTATTTT. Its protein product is CASSSDRQSTDTQYF.

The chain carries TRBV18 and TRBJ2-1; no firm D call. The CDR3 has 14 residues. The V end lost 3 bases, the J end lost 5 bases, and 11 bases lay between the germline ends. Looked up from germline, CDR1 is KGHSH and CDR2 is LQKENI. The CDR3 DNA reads TGTGCCAGCTCACCGGACCTTCGGAACAATGAGCAGTTCTTC. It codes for CASSPDLRNNEQFF.

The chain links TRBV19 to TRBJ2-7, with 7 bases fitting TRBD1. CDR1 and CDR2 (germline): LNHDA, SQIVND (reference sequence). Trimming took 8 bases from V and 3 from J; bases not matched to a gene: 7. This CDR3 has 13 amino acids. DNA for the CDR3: TGTGCCAGTGCCCGGGACAGCCTCTACGAGCAGTACTTC. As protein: CASARDSLYEQYF.

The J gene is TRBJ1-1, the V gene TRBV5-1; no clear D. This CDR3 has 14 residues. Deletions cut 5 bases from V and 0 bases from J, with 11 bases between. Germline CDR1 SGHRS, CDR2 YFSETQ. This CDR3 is CASRWGEMNTEAFF. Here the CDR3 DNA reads TGCGCCAGCAGGTGGGGAGAAATGAACACTGAAGCTTTCTTT.

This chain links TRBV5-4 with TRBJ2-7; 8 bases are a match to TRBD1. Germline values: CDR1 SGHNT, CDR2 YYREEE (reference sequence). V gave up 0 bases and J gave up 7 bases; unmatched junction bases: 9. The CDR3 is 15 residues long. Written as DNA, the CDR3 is TGTGCCAGCAGCTTGGATGTCCAGGGGGCGCAGGAGCAGTACTTC. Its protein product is CASSLDVQGAQEQYF.